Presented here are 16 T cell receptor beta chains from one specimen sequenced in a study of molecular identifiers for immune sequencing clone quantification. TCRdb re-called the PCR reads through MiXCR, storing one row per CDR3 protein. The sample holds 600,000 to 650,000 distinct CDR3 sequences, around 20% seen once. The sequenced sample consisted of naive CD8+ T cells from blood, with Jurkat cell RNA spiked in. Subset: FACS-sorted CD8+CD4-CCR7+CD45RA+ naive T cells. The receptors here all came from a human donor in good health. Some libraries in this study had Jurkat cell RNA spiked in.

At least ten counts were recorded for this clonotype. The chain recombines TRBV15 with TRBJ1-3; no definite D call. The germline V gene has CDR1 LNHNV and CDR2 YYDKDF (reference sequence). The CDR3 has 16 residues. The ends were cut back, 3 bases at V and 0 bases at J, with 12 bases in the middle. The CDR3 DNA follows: TGTGCCACCAGCAGTACTGACGGAGACTCTGGAAACACCATATATTTT. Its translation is CATSSTDGDSGNTIYF.

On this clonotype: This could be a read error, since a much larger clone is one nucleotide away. The CDR3 sequence is CASSFLEGRDTQYF. CDR3 in DNA: TGTGCCAGCAGTTTTCTAGAGGGAAGAGATACGCAGTATTTT. The chain recombines TRBV6-2 or TRBV6-3 with TRBJ2-3; tentatively, D is TRBD2 (5 bases). Germline CDR1 reads MNHEY; CDR2 reads SVGEGT. V gave up 4 bases and J gave up 5 bases, with 13 bases separating them. The CDR3 is made up of 14 amino acids.

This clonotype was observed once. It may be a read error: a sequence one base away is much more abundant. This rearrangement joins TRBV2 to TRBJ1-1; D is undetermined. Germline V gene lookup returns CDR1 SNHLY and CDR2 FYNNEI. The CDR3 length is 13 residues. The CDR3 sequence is CAGSEATYPEAFF. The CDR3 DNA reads TGTGCCGGCAGTGAAGCGACTTACCCTGAAGCTTTCTTT. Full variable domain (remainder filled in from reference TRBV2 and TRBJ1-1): EPEVTQTPSHQVTQMGQEVILRCVPISNHLYFYWYRQILGQKVEFLVSFYNNEISEKSEIFDDQFSVERPDGSNFTLKIRSTKLEDSAMYFCAGSEATYPEAFFGQGTRLTVV.

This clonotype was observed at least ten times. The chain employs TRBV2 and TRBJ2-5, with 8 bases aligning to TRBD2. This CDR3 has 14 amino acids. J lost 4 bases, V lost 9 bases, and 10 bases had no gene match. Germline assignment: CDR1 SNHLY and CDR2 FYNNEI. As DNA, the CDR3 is TGTGCCAGACGAGCGGGAGCCAACGGAGAGACCCAGTACTTC. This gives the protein CARRAGANGETQYF.

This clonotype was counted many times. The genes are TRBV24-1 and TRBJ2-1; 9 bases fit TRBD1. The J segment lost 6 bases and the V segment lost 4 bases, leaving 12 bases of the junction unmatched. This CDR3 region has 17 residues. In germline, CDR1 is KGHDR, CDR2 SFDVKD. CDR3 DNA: TGTGCCACCAGTGACGAGACAGGGGGTAGTTTGGGCAATGAGCAGTTCTTC. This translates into CATSDETGGSLGNEQFF.

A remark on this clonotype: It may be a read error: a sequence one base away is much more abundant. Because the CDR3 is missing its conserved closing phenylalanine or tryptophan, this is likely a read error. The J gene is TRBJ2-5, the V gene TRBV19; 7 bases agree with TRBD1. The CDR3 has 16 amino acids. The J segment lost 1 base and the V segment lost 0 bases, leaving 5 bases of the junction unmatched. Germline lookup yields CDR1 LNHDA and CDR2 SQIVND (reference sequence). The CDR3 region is CASSIDGTVSQETQYS. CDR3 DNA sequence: TGTGCCAGTAGTATAGACGGGACAGTATCCCAAGAGACCCAGTACTCC.

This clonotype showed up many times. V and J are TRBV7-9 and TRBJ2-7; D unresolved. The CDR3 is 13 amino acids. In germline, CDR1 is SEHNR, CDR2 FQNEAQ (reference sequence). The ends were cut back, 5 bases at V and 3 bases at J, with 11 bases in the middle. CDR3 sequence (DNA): TGTGCCAGCAGCGATACTGTGAACTACGAGCAGTACTTC. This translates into CASSDTVNYEQYF.

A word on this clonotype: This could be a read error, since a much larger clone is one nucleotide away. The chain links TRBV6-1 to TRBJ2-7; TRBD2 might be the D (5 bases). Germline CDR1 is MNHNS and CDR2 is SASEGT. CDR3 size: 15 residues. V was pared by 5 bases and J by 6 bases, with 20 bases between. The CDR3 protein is CASSPDAEAPCEQYF. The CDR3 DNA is TGTGCCAGCAGTCCCGACGCGGAGGCGCCTTGCGAGCAGTACTTC.

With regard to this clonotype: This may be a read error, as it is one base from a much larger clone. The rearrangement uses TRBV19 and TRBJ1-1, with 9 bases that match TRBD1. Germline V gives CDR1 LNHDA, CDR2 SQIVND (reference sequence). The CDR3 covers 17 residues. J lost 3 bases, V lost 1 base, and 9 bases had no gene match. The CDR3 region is CASSIAGTGSADTEAFF. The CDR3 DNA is TGTGCCAGTAGTATAGCAGGGACAGGGAGCGCCGACACTGAAGCTTTCTTT.

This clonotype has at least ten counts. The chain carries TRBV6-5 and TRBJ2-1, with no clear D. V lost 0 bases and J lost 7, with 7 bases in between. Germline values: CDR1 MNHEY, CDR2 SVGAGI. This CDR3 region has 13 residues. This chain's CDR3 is CASSYSSRNEQFF. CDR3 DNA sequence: TGTGCCAGCAGTTACTCATCACGGAATGAGCAGTTCTTC.

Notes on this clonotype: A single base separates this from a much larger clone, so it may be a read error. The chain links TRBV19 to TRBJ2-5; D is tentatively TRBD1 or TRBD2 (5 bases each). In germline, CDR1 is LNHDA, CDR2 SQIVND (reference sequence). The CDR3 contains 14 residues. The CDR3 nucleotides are TGTGCCAGTAGTTTTACCGGGACGAAAGAGGCCCAGTACTTC. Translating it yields CASSFTGTKEAQYF. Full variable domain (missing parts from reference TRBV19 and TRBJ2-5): DGGITQSPKYLFRKEGQNVTLSCEQNLNHDAMYWYRQDPGQGLRLIYYSQIVNDFQKGDIAEGYSVSREKKESFPLTVTSAQKNPTAFYLCASSFTGTKEAQYFGPGTRLLVL.

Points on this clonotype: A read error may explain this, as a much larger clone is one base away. CDR3 amino acids: CASSPRSSGEVYNEQFF. The CDR3 DNA sequence: TGTGCCAGCAGCCCAAGGTCATCGGGAGAGGTGTACAATGAGCAGTTCTTC. The chain joins TRBV7-3 to TRBJ2-1; D is perhaps TRBD2 (6 bases). CDR1 SGHTA and CDR2 FQGTGA come from the germline V gene. The germline V and J ends were trimmed by 5 bases and 4 bases, with 21 bases remaining between them. The CDR3 runs to 17 residues.

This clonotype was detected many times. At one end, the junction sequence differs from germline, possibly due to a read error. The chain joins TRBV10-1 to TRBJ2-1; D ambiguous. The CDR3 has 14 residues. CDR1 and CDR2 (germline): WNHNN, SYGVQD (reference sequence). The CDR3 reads CASSGRKSYNEQFF. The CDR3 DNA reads TGCGCCAGTAGTGGAAGAAAATCCTACAATGAGCAGTTCTTC.

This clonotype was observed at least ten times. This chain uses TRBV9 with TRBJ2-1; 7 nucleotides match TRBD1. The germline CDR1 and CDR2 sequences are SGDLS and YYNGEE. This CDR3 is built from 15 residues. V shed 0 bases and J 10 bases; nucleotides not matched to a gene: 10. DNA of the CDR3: TGTGCCAGCAGCGTAGGAGGGGGCGAGGTATGGGAGCAGTTCTTC. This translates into CASSVGGGEVWEQFF. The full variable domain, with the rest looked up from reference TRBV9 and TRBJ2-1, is DSGVTQTPKHLITATGQRVTLRCSPRSGDLSVYWYQQSLDQGLQFLIQYYNGEERAKGNILERFSAQQFPDLHSELNLSSLELGDSALYFCASSVGGGEVWEQFFGPGTRLTVL.

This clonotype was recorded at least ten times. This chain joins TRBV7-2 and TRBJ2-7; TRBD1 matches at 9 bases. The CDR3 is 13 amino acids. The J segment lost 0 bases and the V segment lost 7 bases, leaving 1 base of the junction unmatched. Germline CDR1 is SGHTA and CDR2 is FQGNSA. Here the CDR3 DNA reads TGTGCCAGCAAGGACAGGGGCTCCTACGAGCAGTACTTC. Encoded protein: CASKDRGSYEQYF.

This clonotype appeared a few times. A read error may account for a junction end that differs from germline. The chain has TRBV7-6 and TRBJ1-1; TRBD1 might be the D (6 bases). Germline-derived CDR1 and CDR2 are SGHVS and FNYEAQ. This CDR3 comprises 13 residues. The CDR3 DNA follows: TGTGCCAGCGGCTTAGCGGGGGCTACTGAAGCTTTCTTT. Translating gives CASGLAGATEAFF.